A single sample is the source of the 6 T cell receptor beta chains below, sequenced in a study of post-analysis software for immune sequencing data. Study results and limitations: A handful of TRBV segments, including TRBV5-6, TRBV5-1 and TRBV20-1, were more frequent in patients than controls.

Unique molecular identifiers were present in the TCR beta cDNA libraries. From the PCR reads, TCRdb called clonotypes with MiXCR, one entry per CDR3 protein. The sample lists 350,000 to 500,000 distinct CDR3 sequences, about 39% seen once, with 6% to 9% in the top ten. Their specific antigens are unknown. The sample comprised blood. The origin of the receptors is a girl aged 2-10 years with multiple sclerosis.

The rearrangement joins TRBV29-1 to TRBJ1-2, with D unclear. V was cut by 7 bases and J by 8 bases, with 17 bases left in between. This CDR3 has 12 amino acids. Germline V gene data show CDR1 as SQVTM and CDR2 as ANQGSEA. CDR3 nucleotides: TGCAGCGCAAGGAGGGCCCCGACGGGCTACACCTTC. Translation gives CSARRAPTGYTF.

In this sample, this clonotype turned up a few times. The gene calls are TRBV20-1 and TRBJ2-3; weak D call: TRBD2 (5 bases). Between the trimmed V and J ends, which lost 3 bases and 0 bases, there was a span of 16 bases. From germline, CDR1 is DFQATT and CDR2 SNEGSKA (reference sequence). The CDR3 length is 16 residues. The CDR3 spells CSARDGVRPSTDTQYF. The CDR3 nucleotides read TGCAGTGCTAGGGACGGGGTTCGACCTAGCACAGATACGCAGTATTTT.

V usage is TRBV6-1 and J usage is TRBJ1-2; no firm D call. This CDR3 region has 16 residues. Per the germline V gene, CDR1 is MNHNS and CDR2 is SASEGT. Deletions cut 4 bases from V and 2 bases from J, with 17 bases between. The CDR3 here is CASSALITGSNYGYTF. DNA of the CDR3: TGTGCCAGCAGTGCTCTAATTACGGGCTCCAACTATGGCTACACCTTC.

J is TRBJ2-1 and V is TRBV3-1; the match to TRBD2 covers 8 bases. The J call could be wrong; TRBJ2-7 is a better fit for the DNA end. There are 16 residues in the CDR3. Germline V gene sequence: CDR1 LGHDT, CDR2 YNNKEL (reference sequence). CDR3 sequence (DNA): TGTGCCAGCAGCCAAGGACAACTGGGACTAGTCCACGAGCAGTACTTC. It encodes CASSQGQLGLVHEQYF.

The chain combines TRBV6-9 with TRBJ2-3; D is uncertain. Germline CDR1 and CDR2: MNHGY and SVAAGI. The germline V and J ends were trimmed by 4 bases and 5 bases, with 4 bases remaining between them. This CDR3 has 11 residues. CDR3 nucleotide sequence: TGTGCCAGCAGTTCTGAAGATACGCAGTATTTT. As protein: CASSSEDTQYF.

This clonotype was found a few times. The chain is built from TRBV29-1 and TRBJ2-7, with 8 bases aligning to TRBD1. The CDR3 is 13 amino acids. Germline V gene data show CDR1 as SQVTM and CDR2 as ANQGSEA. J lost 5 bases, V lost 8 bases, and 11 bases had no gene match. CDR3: CSTTRDRLDEQYF. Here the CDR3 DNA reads TGCAGCACAACCCGGGACAGGCTCGACGAGCAGTACTTC.